This TCR beta chain was observed in a study of graft-versus-host responses after intestinal transplantation. About the study: Transplant recipients had multivisceral, liver-intestinal, or isolated intestinal grafts. Once they had received anti-thymocyte globulin induction, all recipients took tacrolimus and steroids for approximately 3 years.

This table comes from immunoSEQ multiplex PCR, and its TCRdb copy is limited to in-frame clones, with some not included. The profile shows tens of thousands of clones, less than 95% of them singletons. V dropped 0 bases and J dropped 1 base, with 7 bases sitting between them. Germline values: CDR1 MNHEY, CDR2 SVGAGI. This CDR3 comprises 15 residues. This TCR came from a human patient who received an intestinal transplant, so some T cells may come from the graft donor. Sequencing was performed on PBMCs, taken roughly 51 weeks after intestinal transplant. The V and J genes are TRBV6-5 and TRBJ1-5; TRBD1 is a possible D gene (5 bases). The CDR3 loop reads CASSYSKGSNQPQHF. The CDR3 DNA reads as TGTGCCAGCAGTTACTCGAAGGGGAGCAATCAGCCCCAGCATTTT.